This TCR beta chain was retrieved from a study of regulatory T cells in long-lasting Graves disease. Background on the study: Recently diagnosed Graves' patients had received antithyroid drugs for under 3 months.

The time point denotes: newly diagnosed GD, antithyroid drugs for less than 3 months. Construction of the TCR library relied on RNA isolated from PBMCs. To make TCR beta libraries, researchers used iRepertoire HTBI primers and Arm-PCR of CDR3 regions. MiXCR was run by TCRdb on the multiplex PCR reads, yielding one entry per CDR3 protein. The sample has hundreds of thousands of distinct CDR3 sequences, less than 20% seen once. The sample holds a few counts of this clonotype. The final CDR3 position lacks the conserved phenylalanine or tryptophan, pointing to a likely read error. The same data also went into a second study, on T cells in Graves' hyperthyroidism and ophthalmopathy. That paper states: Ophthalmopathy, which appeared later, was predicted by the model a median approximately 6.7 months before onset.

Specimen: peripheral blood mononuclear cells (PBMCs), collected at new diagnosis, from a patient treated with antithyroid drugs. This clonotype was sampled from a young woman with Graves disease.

The DNA for the CDR3 is TGCGCCAGCAGCCCCAACCTTGGCTACACCCTC. This gives the protein CASSPNLGYTL. The chain links TRBV11-2 to TRBJ1-2; D is unresolved. Germline-derived CDR1 and CDR2 are SGHAT and FQNNGV. This CDR3 comprises 11 residues.